This T cell receptor beta chain was observed in a study of T cell responses to AZD1222 COVID-19 vaccine. Study conclusions and caveats: The donor cohort was predominantly white British with a female majority, and clonal diversity may have been underestimated. Vaccine-associated CD4 TCRs spanned spike, dominant at 160-218 and 743-854.

Germline CDR1 reads MDHEN; CDR2 reads SYDVKM. The CDR3 has 17 amino acids. J gave up 6 bases and V 2 bases, and 10 bases lay outside the gene matches. TCRdb keeps only in-frame clones here, not all; method: immunoSEQ multiplex PCR. The sample records 120,000 or so clones, about 81% being singletons. Worth noting for this clone: What it binds is not known.

The sample in question was peripheral blood, obtained on day 0 of AZD1222 vaccination. The V and J genes are TRBV28 and TRBJ2-7; 13 nucleotides agree with TRBD2. The sequence was obtained from an adult in good health. The CDR3: CASSLGLAGAGSAEQYF. As DNA, the CDR3 is TGTGCCAGCAGTTTAGGACTAGCGGGGGCTGGATCGGCCGAGCAGTACTTC. Filled out from reference TRBV28 and TRBJ2-7, the complete variable domain reads DVKVTQSSRYLVKRTGEKVFLECVQDMDHENMFWYRQDPGLGLRLIYFSYDVKMKEKGDIPEGYSVSREKKERFSLILESASTNQTSMYLCASSLGLAGAGSAEQYFGPGTRLTVT.